These 2 T cell receptor beta chains were sequenced from one sample in a study of response to subunit inactivated influenza vaccine. From the RT-PCR reads, TCRdb called clonotypes with MiXCR, one entry per CDR3 protein. The table has roughly 710,000 distinct CDR3 sequences, around 15% seen once. The sample in question was PBMCs from blood, obtained 14 days before vaccination. All receptors come from a man aged 45-60 years who received an inactivated influenza vaccine.

V and J are TRBV5-1 and TRBJ2-5; TRBD1 agrees at 9 bases. The ends lost 2 bases at V and 2 bases at J; junction bases unmatched: 7. Looked up from germline, CDR1 is SGHRS and CDR2 is YFSETQ. The CDR3 covers 16 residues. The CDR3, as DNA: TGCGCCAGCAGCTTAACCGGGACAGGGCGACAAGAGACCCAGTACTTC. Translated: CASSLTGTGRQETQYF.

This clonotype was found a few times. The J gene is TRBJ2-1, the V gene TRBV6-5; D is ambiguous. In germline, CDR1 is MNHEY, CDR2 SVGAGI. V gave up 1 base and J gave up 5 bases, with 12 bases separating them. The CDR3 runs to 15 residues. The CDR3: CASSYWAGIHNEQFF. For the CDR3, the DNA is TGTGCCAGCAGTTACTGGGCTGGGATCCACAATGAGCAGTTCTTC.